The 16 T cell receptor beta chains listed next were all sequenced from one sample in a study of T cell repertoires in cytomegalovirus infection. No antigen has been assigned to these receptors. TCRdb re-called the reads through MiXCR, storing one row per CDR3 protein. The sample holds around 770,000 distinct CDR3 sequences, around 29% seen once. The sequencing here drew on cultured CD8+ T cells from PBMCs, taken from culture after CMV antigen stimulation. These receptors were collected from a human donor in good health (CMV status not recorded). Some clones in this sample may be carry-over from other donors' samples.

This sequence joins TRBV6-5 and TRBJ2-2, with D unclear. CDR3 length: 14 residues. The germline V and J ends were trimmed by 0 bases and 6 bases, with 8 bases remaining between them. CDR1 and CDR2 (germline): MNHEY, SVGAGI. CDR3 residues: CASSYSAGPGELFF. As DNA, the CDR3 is TGTGCCAGCAGTTACTCGGCTGGTCCCGGGGAGCTGTTTTTT.

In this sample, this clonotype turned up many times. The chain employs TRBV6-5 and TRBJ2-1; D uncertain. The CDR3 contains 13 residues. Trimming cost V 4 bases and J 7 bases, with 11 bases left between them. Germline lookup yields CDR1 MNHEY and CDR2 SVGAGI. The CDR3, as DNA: TGTGCCAGCAGTTCCGGGCGCCGGAATGAGCAGTTCTTC. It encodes CASSSGRRNEQFF.

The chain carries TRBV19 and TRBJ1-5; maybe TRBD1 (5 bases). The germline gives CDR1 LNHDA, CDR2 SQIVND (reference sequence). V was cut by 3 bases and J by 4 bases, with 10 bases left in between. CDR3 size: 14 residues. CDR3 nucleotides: TGTGCCAGTAGTATGGAGGGGCTGAATCAGCCCCAGCATTTT. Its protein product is CASSMEGLNQPQHF.

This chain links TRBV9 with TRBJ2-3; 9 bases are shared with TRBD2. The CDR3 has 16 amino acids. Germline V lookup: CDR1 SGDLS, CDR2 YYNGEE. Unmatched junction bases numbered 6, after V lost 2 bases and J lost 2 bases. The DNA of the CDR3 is TGTGCCAGCAGCGTGGTAGCGGGGGCCTTCACAGATACGCAGTATTTT. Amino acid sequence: CASSVVAGAFTDTQYF.

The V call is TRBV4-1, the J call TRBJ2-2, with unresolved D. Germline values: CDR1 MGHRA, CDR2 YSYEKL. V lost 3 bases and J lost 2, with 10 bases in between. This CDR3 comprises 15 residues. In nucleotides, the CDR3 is TGCGCCAGCAGCCAGGCCGCTAAAAACACCGGGGAGCTGTTTTTT. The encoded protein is CASSQAAKNTGELFF.

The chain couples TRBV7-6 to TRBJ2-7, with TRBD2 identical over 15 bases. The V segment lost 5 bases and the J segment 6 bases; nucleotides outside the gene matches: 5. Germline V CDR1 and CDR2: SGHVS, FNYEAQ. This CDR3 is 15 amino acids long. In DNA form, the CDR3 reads TGTGCCAGCAGCAGGACTAGCGGGGGGGCCTCCGAGCAGTACTTC. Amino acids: CASSRTSGGASEQYF.

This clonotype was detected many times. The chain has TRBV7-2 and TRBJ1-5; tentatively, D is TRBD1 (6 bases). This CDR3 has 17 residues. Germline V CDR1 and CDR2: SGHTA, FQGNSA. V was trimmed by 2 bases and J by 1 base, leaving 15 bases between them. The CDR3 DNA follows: TGTGCCAGCAGCTTAAATCCGCAGGGGATAAGCAATCAGCCCCAGCATTTT. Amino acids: CASSLNPQGISNQPQHF.

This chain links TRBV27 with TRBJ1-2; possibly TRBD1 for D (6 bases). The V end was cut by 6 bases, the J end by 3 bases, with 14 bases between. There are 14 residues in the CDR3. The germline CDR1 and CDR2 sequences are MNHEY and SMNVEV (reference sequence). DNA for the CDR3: TGTGCCAGCAGCCTCAGGGGTTTGGACTATGGCTACACCTTC. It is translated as CASSLRGLDYGYTF.

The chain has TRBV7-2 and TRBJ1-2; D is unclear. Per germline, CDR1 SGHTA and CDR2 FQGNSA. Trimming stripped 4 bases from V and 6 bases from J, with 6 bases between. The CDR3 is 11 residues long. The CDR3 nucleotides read TGTGCCAGCAGCTATGAAGATGGCTACACCTTC. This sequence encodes CASSYEDGYTF.

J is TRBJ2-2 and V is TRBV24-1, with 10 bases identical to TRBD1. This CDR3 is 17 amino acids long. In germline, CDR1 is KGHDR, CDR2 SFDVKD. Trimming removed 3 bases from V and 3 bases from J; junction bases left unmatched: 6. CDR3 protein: CATSDGMGTGDTGELFF. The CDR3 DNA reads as TGTGCCACCAGTGATGGTATGGGGACAGGGGACACCGGGGAGCTGTTTTTT.

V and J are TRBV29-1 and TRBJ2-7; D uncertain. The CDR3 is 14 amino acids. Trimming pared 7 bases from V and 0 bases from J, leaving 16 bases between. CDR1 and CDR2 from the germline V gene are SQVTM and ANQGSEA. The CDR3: CSASGEPSSYEQYF. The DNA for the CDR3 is TGCAGCGCCTCCGGAGAACCTAGCTCCTACGAGCAGTACTTC.

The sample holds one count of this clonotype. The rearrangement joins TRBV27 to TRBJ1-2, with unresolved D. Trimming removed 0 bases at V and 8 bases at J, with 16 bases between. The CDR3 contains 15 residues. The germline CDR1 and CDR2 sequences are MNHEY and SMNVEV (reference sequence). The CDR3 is CASSLSIVDLEGYTF. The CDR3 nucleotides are TGTGCCAGCAGTTTATCGATCGTGGATCTGGAGGGCTACACCTTC.

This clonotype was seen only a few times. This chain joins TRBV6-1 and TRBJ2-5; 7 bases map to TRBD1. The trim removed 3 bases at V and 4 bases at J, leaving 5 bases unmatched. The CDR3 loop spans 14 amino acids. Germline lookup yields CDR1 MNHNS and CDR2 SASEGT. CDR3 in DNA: TGTGCCAGCAGTGATGACAGGGACGGAGAGACCCAGTACTTC. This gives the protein CASSDDRDGETQYF.

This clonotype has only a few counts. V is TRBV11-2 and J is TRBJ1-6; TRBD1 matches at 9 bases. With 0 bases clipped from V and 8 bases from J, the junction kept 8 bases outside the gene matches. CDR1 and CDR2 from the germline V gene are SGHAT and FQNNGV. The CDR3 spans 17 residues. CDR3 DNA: TGTGCCAGCAGCTTAGATCCCGGGACAGGGTATGATTCACCCCTCCACTTT. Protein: CASSLDPGTGYDSPLHF.

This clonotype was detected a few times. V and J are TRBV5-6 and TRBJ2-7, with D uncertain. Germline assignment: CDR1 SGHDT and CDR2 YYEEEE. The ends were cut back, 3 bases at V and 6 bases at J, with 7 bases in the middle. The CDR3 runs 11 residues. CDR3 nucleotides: TGTGCCAGCAGCTCTCTCGGCGAGCAGTACGTC. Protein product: CASSSLGEQYV.

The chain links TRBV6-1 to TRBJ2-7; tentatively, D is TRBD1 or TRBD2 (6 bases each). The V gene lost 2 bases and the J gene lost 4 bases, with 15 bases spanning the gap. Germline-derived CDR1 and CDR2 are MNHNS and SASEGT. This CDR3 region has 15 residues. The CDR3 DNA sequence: TGTGCCAGCAGTGAATGGGGGGCTGTCGGATACGAGCAGTACTTC. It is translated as CASSEWGAVGYEQYF.